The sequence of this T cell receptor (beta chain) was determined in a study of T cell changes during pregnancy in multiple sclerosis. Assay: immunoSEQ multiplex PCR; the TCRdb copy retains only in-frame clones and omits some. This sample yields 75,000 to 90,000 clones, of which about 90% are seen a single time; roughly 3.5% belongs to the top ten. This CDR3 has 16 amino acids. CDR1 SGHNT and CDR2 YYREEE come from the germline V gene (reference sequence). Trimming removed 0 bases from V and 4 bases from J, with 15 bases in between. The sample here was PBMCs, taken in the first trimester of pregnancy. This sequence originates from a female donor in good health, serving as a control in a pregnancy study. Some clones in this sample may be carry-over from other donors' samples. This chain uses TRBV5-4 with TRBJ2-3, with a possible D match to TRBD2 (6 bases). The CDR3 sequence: CASSLVGREAPDTQYF. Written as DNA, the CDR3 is TGTGCCAGCAGCTTGGTGGGCAGGGAGGCCCCAGATACGCAGTATTTT. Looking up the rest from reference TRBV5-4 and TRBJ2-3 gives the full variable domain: ETGVTQSPTHLIKTRGQQVTLRCSSQSGHNTVSWYQQALGQGPQFIFQYYREEENGRGNFPPRFSGLQFPNYSSELNVNALELDDSALYLCASSLVGREAPDTQYFGPGTRLTVL.